The rows below give T cell receptor beta chains drawn from one sample of a study of shared clonotypes between healthy human individuals. Here immunoSEQ multiplex PCR was the method, and the copy in TCRdb shows in-frame clones only, minus some. The sample consists of approximately 2,200,000 clones, about 93% of them appearing once. The sequencing sample was made of naive CD8+ T cells from PBMCs. Receptor source: a man in his late teens or twenties in good health. Some clones in this sample may be carry-over from other donors' samples. The CDR3 runs from the conserved cysteine through the conserved F or W. Fields, in order: clone size, D gene, J gene, V gene, CDR3 DNA, CDR3 protein. D genes are given only for firm matches. Clone size, where shown, is once, few, many, or a class for clones that have expanded.

>.|TRBD2|TRBJ2-1|TRBV7-2
TGTGCCAGCAGCGGTGGACTAGCGGGAGTGGGCGAGCAGTTCTTC
CASSGGLAGVGEQFF
>.|.|TRBJ2-7|TRBV6-5
TGTGCCAGCAGTTACTCTTCTGGCGGGCAAGCCTACGAGCAGTACTTC
CASSYSSGGQAYEQYF
>.|.|TRBJ2-3|TRBV11-2
TGTGCCAGCAGCTTATTTAACGACCCCGCCGCAGATACGCAGTATTTT
CASSLFNDPAADTQYF
>.|.|TRBJ2-3|TRBV6-6
TGTGCCAGCATCTACACCCGGGAGATGGCAGATACGCAGTATTTT
CASIYTREMADTQYF
>.|.|TRBJ2-5|TRBV12-5
TGTGCTAGTGGTTTGGGGCGAGATGGGACCCAGTACTTC
CASGLGRDGTQYF
>once|.|TRBJ2-7|TRBV11-2
TGTGCCAGCAGCCAGTCCGGGCCCAACTACGAGCAGTACTTC
CASSQSGPNYEQYF
>once|.|TRBJ2-7|TRBV10-3
TGTGCCTGCCGCGGGGTCTACGAGCAGTACTTC
CACRGVYEQYF
>.|.|TRBJ1-3|TRBV28
TGTGCCAGCAGTCCTTGGACAGCTGGAAACACCATATATTTT
CASSPWTAGNTIYF
>once|TRBD2|TRBJ2-7|TRBV27
TGTGCCAGCAGTTTCTTTACCCCTAGCGGTCCTTACGAGGAGCAGTACTTC
CASSFFTPSGPYEEQYF
>.|TRBD1|TRBJ2-7|TRBV4-1
TGCGCCAGCAGCCAAGAGACAGGGTGGCCCTACGAGCAGTACTTC
CASSQETGWPYEQYF
>.|.|TRBJ2-7|TRBV6-6
TGTGCCAGCAGTTACTCGGGGGATTCAGGCGAGCAGTACTTC
CASSYSGDSGEQYF
>.|TRBD2|TRBJ2-7|TRBV9
TGTGCCAGCAGCCCATCTAGCGGGAACTCCTACGAGCAGTACTTC
CASSPSSGNSYEQYF
>.|.|TRBJ2-3|TRBV5-8
TGTGCCAGCAGCCATCGTGGGGTAGGCGGCACAGATACGCAGTATTTT
CASSHRGVGGTDTQYF
>few|TRBD1|TRBJ1-1|TRBV4-1
TGCGCCAGCAGCCCTAACCCAGGGGGTAGGACTGAAGCTTTCTTT
CASSPNPGGRTEAFF
>.|TRBD1|TRBJ2-7|TRBV7-6
TGTGCCAGCAGCCCCGCCAGGGGGTTCTACGAGCAGTACTTC
CASSPARGFYEQYF
>.|.|TRBJ2-7|TRBV18
TGTGCCAGCCGCCCCCGGGGTCTTTCCTACGAGCAGTACTTC
CASRPRGLSYEQYF
>.|TRBD2|TRBJ2-7|TRBV11-2
TGTGCCAGCAGGCTGAGACTAGCGGGAGGAATCAACGAGCAGTACTTC
CASRLRLAGGINEQYF
>.|.|TRBJ2-5|TRBV9
TGTGCCAGCAGCTTATTCGGGACACAGAGGGAGACCCAGTACTTC
CASSLFGTQRETQYF
>.|.|TRBJ2-1|TRBV29-1
TGCAGCGTCCCCCGGCAGGGTAGAAATGAGCAGTTCTTC
CSVPRQGRNEQFF
>.|.|TRBJ1-4|TRBV5-4
TGTGCCAGCAGCCTGAGGGGTGGGAATGAAAAACTGTTTTTT
CASSLRGGNEKLFF
>few|.|TRBJ1-5|TRBV25-1
TGTGCCAGCAGCCAGAGTTCTAATCAGCCCCAGCATTTT
CASSQSSNQPQHF
>.|TRBD2|TRBJ2-2|TRBV27
TGTGCCAGCAGTTTACTCGGAGCGGGAGGGCCAGAGGAGCTGTTTTTT
CASSLLGAGGPEELFF
>.|.|TRBJ2-5|TRBV6-5
TGTGCCAGCAGTTACTCCACAGTAGAGACCCAGTACTTC
CASSYSTVETQYF
>.|TRBD2|TRBJ2-3|TRBV27
TGTGCCAGCAGTCTTCAGGGGGTGGCTAGCGGGAGGGGCACAGATACGCAGTATTTT
CASSLQGVASGRGTDTQYF
>.|.|TRBJ2-3|TRBV2
TGTGCCAGCAGTGAAAGGTTTACAGACCTCACAGATACGCAGTATTTT
CASSERFTDLTDTQYF
>.|.|TRBJ1-2|TRBV19
TGTGCCACTGCCGCGGTGGGCTATGGCTACACCTTC
CATAAVGYGYTF
>.|.|TRBJ1-2|TRBV6-5
TGTGCCAGCAGTTACGGGCTAGGGGCTGGCTACACCTTC
CASSYGLGAGYTF
>.|.|TRBJ1-4|TRBV4-3
TGCGCCAGCAGCCGGCTACTTCATGAAAAACTGTTTTTT
CASSRLLHEKLFF
>few|.|TRBJ2-7|TRBV7-2
TGTGCCAGCAGCTTAGAGAATATGCACAGACCCTACGAGCAGTACTTC
CASSLENMHRPYEQYF
>.|.|TRBJ2-1|TRBV19
TGTGCCAGTAGTATAGAGGGTCTTGAGCTCAACAATGAGCAGTTCTTC
CASSIEGLELNNEQFF
>.|.|TRBJ2-7|TRBV5-6
TGTGCCAGCAACCTCCGGGACGGGTACGAGCAGTACTTC
CASNLRDGYEQYF
>few|.|TRBJ2-1|TRBV18
TGTGCCAGCTCAATGGAAGGGGGCTACAATGAGCAGTTCTTC
CASSMEGGYNEQFF
>.|TRBD2|TRBJ2-3|TRBV9
TGTGCCAGCAGCGTGACTAGCGGGAGGTATACAGATACGCAGTATTTT
CASSVTSGRYTDTQYF
>.|.|TRBJ2-1|TRBV5-4
TGTGCCAGCACCTGGGACGAAAGCTCCTACAATGAGCAGTTCTTC
CASTWDESSYNEQFF
>.|.|TRBJ2-2|TRBV19
TGTGCCAGTAGTGTTCCCCTTACCGGGGAGCTGTTTTTT
CASSVPLTGELFF
>.|.|TRBJ1-1|TRBV27
TGTGCCAGCAGTGCGCTCCGTAGGGCTGAAGCTTTCTTT
CASSALRRAEAFF
>once|TRBD1|TRBJ1-3|TRBV2
TGTGCCAGCAGAGAAAGGGACAGTTCTGGAAACACCATATATTTT
CASRERDSSGNTIYF
>.|.|TRBJ1-2|TRBV10-3
TGTGCCATCAGTGACCGCTTGGCTAACTATGGCTACACCTTC
CAISDRLANYGYTF
>.|.|TRBJ1-2|TRBV6-5
TGTGCCAGCAGTTACTCTGCAGGGCCTAACTATGGCTACACCTTC
CASSYSAGPNYGYTF
>.|TRBD1|TRBJ1-2|TRBV15
TGTGCCACCAGCAAGCCGGGACAGGGCTTGGAAGGCTACACCTTC
CATSKPGQGLEGYTF
>.|.|TRBJ2-3|TRBV19
TGTGCCAGTAGTCTCCGACCCGAGCCGGATACGCAGTATTTT
CASSLRPEPDTQYF
>.|TRBD2|TRBJ2-1|TRBV11-2
TGTGCCAGCAGCTTAGTGGTGGGAGGGCGGTATAGTGAGCAGTTCTTC
CASSLVVGGRYSEQFF
>.|.|TRBJ1-1|TRBV9
TGTGCCAGCAGCGGCAGACTCCCGCAGAACACTGAAGCTTTCTTT
CASSGRLPQNTEAFF
>.|TRBD2|TRBJ2-7|TRBV11-2
TGTGCCAGCAGCTTAGGTCCTAGCGGCTCCTACGAGCAGTACTTC
CASSLGPSGSYEQYF
>.|.|TRBJ1-1|TRBV27
TGTGCCAGCAGCTTTCGGGACGTGAACACTGAAGCTTTCTTT
CASSFRDVNTEAFF
>.|.|TRBJ1-4|TRBV6-6
TGTGCCAGCAGTCCCCCGGGGGGCCCAAATGAAAAACTGTTTTTT
CASSPPGGPNEKLFF
>.|.|TRBJ1-1|TRBV9
TGTGCCAGCAGCGCCCACAGGGTTGATGAAGCTTTCTTT
CASSAHRVDEAFF
>.|.|TRBJ2-3|TRBV5-1
TGCGCCAGCAGCTTTTCCGAAACTAGCACAGATACGCAGTATTTT
CASSFSETSTDTQYF
>.|TRBD1|TRBJ2-7|TRBV15
TGTGCCACCAGCAGAATACAGGGGGCTGACGAGCAGTACTTC
CATSRIQGADEQYF
>.|.|TRBJ2-7|TRBV5-4
TGTGCCAGCAGCTTTAAAGGGTACGAGCAGTACTTC
CASSFKGYEQYF
>.|TRBD2|TRBJ2-1|TRBV4-3
TGCGCCAGCAGCCATACTAGCGCGTCCTACAATGAGCAGTTCTTC
CASSHTSASYNEQFF
>.|.|TRBJ2-1|TRBV4-1
TGCGCCAGCAGCCAAGATTGGGCGCAGGGAGAGCAGTTCTTC
CASSQDWAQGEQFF
>.|TRBD2|TRBJ2-1|TRBV18
TGTGCCAGCTCACCGGGACTAGCGGGGAGCTCCTACAATGAGCAGTTCTTC
CASSPGLAGSSYNEQFF